The clone carrying this TCR beta chain was detected ten times or more. The antigen remains undetermined. The time point here: newly diagnosed GD, antithyroid drugs for less than 3 months. The TCR library was prepared using RNA isolated from PBMCs. This sample stems from a study of regulatory T cells in long-lasting Graves disease. Overall study findings and caveats: Preferential use of TRBV28, TRBJ1-2 and TRBJ2-5 was seen in persistent disease.

According to the study, TCR beta libraries were built with iRepertoire HTBI primers and CDR3-region Arm-PCR. TCRdb itself ran the multiplex PCR reads through MiXCR, one entry per CDR3 protein. In the table there are about 540,000 distinct CDR3 sequences, 13% of which are singletons. Germline-derived CDR1 and CDR2 are LGHDT and YNNKEL (reference sequence). The ends lost 1 base at V and 3 bases at J; junction bases unmatched: 1. This CDR3 region has 14 residues. The same data also contributed to another study, on T cells in Graves' hyperthyroidism and ophthalmopathy. That paper adds: HTBI primers were used for first-round RT-PCR of the TCR CDR3.

The TCR comes from a man aged 25-45 years with Graves disease. This chain connects TRBV3-1 to TRBJ2-5; 8 bases agree with TRBD2. The starting material was peripheral blood mononuclear cells (PBMCs), obtained at new diagnosis, from a patient treated with antithyroid drugs. CDR3 sequence reads: CASSQVGREETQYF. In DNA form, the CDR3 reads TGTGCCAGCAGCCAAGTCGGGAGGGAAGAGACCCAGTACTTC.